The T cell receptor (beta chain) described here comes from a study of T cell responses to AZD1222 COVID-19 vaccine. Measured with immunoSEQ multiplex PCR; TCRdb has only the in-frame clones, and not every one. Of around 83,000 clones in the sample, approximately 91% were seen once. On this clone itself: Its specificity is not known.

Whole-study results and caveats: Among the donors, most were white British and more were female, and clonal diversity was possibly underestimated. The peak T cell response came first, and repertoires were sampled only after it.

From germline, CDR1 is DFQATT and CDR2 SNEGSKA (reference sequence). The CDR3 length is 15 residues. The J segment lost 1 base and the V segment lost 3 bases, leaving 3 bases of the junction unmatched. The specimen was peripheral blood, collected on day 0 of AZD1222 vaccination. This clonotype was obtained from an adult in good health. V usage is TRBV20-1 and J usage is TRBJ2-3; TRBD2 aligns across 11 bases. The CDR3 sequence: CSASGLAGRTDTQYF. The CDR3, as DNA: TGCAGTGCTAGTGGACTAGCGGGTCGCACAGATACGCAGTATTTT.